The clone carrying this T cell receptor beta chain showed up just once. This record belongs to a study of blood T cell repertoires in COVID-19. Study-wide background: Acute and convalescent COVID-19 samples came from the United States, Italy and Spain.

Trimming cost V 6 bases and J 0 bases; bases outside gene matches: 5. CDR3 size: 14 residues. Germline V gives CDR1 MNHEY, CDR2 SMNVEV (reference sequence). Authors' methods: For nucleated cells, counts were estimated from reference gene primer amplification. Some clones are missing from TCRdb's copy, which holds only in-frame ones; the method was immunoSEQ multiplex PCR. The V and J calls and clone size are taken from that table; D and trimming were inferred from the DNA. The table shows approximately 380,000 clones, with 85% occurring only once. This receptor was taken from a woman between 18 and 29 years old with acute or convalescent COVID-19. The rearrangement links TRBV27 to TRBJ2-7, with 7 positions matching TRBD1. Source material: peripheral blood. CDR3 protein: CASSPGTASYEQYF. The CDR3 DNA reads TGTGCCAGCAGCCCCGGGACAGCCTCCTACGAGCAGTACTTC.